This is a list of T cell receptor beta chains from one sample in a study of blood T cell repertoires in COVID-19. The data were produced by immunoSEQ multiplex PCR, yet TCRdb's version contains in-frame clones alone and is incomplete. The data contain around 250,000 clones, around 87% of them singletons. The sample taken for sequencing was peripheral blood. The receptor set was obtained from a man younger than 30 with active or convalescent COVID-19. CDR3s include the opening cysteine and the closing phenylalanine or tryptophan. The order of the fields is J gene, D gene, V gene, clone size, CDR3 DNA, CDR3 protein. D genes are given only for firm matches. The listing skips clone size in some rows; elsewhere it reads once, few, many or a size class.

>TRBJ1-1|TRBD1|TRBV30|.
TGTGCCTGGAGTGCCTCTGGGACAGGGAGGAACACTGAAGCTTTCTTT
CAWSASGTGRNTEAFF
>TRBJ1-1|.|TRBV3-1/TRBV3-2|.
TGTGCCAGCAGCCCTATGGACAGACAGAACACTGAAGCTTTCTTT
CASSPMDRQNTEAFF
>TRBJ1-2|.|TRBV11-1|.
TGTGCCAGCAGCTTAGATCCCCTCACAGGGATAGACACCTTC
CASSLDPLTGIDTF
>TRBJ2-7|TRBD1|TRBV6-5|few
TGTGCCAGCAGCAGGGACAGGGTCTCGTACGAGCAGTACTTC
CASSRDRVSYEQYF
>TRBJ2-7|.|TRBV25-1|.
TGTGCCAGCAGTGAATTTGGGGGACTCAACCCCTACGAGCAGTACTTC
CASSEFGGLNPYEQYF
>TRBJ2-1|.|TRBV7-9|.
TGTGCCAGCAGTCAGGACGGAGGTGAGCAGTTCTTC
CASSQDGGEQFF
>TRBJ1-1|TRBD1|TRBV5-1|.
TGCGCCAGCAGCCCGGGACAGATTAACACTGAAGCTTTCTTT
CASSPGQINTEAFF
>TRBJ1-5|.|TRBV12-3/TRBV12-4|.
TGTGCCTCGCCTCCGGGAAGCAATCAGCCCCAGCATTTT
CASPPGSNQPQHF
>TRBJ1-4|TRBD1|TRBV4-1|.
TGCGCCAGCAGCCAAGTCTTGGGACAGGGGGGATTTGCGCAGAAAAAACTGTTTTTT
CASSQVLGQGGFAQKKLFF
>TRBJ2-5|.|TRBV7-9|.
TGTGCCAGCAGCTTAGCAGCGACTGGCACCAGGACCCAGTACTTC
CASSLAATGTRTQYF
>TRBJ1-1|TRBD1|TRBV3-1/TRBV3-2|once
TGTGCCAGCAGCCCACTAGACAGGGGGCACACTGAAGCTTTCTTT
CASSPLDRGHTEAFF
>TRBJ2-5|.|TRBV5-4|.
TGTGCCTGGAAGGACTCTTGGGAGGAGACCCAGTACTTC
CAWKDSWEETQYF
>TRBJ2-7|.|TRBV7-9|.
TGTGCCAGCACCCCACCCCCCCAGGGCAGGCCCTACGAGCAGTACTTC
CASTPPPQGRPYEQYF
>TRBJ1-6|.|TRBV5-5|.
TGTGCCAGCAGCTTTCTTCGGCAGGGGTGGAGTTCACCCCTCCACTTT
CASSFLRQGWSSPLHF
>TRBJ2-7|TRBD1|TRBV5-4|.
TGTGCCAGCAGTTCCCGGGACAGGGGGTTTTTAGGGTACGAGCAGTACTTC
CASSSRDRGFLGYEQYF
>TRBJ1-3|.|TRBV12-3/TRBV12-4|few
TGTGCCAGCGGACAAATCTCTGGAAACACCATATATTTT
CASGQISGNTIYF
>TRBJ1-3|TRBD1|TRBV18|.
TGTGCCAGCTCACCATCGACAGGGACCTCTGGAAACACCATATATTTT
CASSPSTGTSGNTIYF
>TRBJ2-3|.|TRBV12-5|.
TGTGCTAGTGCCTTTGGTACTAGTGGGGACTCCAGGCTGTACGATACGCAGTATTTT
CASAFGTSGDSRLYDTQYF
>TRBJ2-1|.|TRBV15|.
TGTGCCACGAACGAGGGGGTTTACTACAATGAGCAGTTCTTC
CATNEGVYYNEQFF
>TRBJ2-3|.|TRBV7-2|.
TGTGCCAGCAGCCCACAGGCGTACCGGGCAGATACGCAGTATTTT
CASSPQAYRADTQYF
>TRBJ2-2|TRBD2|TRBV27|few
TGTGCCAGCAGTTTATCTCCGCGGACTAGCGGGGGGTTCTTGGGCACCGGGGAGCTGTTTTTT
CASSLSPRTSGGFLGTGELFF
>TRBJ2-7|TRBD1|TRBV9|.
TGTGCCAGCAGTGAACGAGGGGGCTCGTACGAGCAGTACTTC
CASSERGGSYEQYF
>TRBJ2-3|TRBD2|TRBV19|.
TGTGCCAGTAGTATAGACCGGACTAGCGGGAGTGGTGATACGCAGTATTTT
CASSIDRTSGSGDTQYF
>TRBJ1-1|TRBD1|TRBV7-9|.
TGTGCCAACAGCCCGGACAGGGGGAACACTGAAGCTTTCTTT
CANSPDRGNTEAFF
>TRBJ1-4|.|TRBV19|.
TGTGCCAGCATCAGTGCGGGAAAACTGTTTTTT
CASISAGKLFF
>TRBJ2-7|.|TRBV5-1|.
TGCGCCAGCAGACAAGACACCTACGAGCAGTACTTC
CASRQDTYEQYF
>TRBJ2-5|TRBD2|TRBV30|.
TGTGCCTGGAGTGTGAGCGGGGGGGCGCGGACCCAGTACTTC
CAWSVSGGARTQYF
>TRBJ2-7|TRBD1|TRBV5-1|.
TGCGCCAGCAGTACTACAGGGGGGACTCGCGAGCAGTACTTC
CASSTTGGTREQYF
>TRBJ2-1|.|TRBV2|.
TGTGCCAGCAGTGATAAGGCGGGTGAGCAGTTCTTC
CASSDKAGEQFF
>TRBJ1-2|.|TRBV6-5|.
TGTGCCAGCATCCCCCCAGGGAAGGGTCATGGCTACACCTTC
CASIPPGKGHGYTF
>TRBJ1-5|.|TRBV7-6|.
TGTGCCAGCAGCTCTCTACAGGGATTGGGCCATCAGCCCCAGCATTTT
CASSSLQGLGHQPQHF
>TRBJ1-3|.|TRBV6-5|.
TGTGCCAGCATGACCGGGATCACGCAAGGAAACACCATATATTTT
CASMTGITQGNTIYF
>TRBJ2-2|.|TRBV18|.
TGTGCCAGCTCAGCCACTAGGCTCGCGAACACCGGGGAGCTGTTTTTT
CASSATRLANTGELFF
>TRBJ2-5|.|TRBV20-1|.
TGCAGTGTGGGGAGGGAGACCCAGTACTTC
CSVGRETQYF
>TRBJ2-7|.|TRBV7-9|.
TGTGCCAGCAGCTTAGGAGGTTCCGAGCAGTACTTC
CASSLGGSEQYF
>TRBJ1-2|TRBD1|TRBV10-3|.
TGTGCCATCAGTGAAAATCAGGGGACAGGGGCGCACGGCTACACCTTC
CAISENQGTGAHGYTF
>TRBJ1-3|.|TRBV5-4|.
TGTGCCAGCAGCTTGTTACAGGGAACCCGCTCTGGAAACACCATATATTTT
CASSLLQGTRSGNTIYF
>TRBJ1-5|.|TRBV28|few
TGTGCCAGCAGTTCGCAGAATCAGCCCCAGCATTTT
CASSSQNQPQHF
>TRBJ1-6|.|TRBV7-6|.
TGTGCCAGCAGCGACCGTCAAAGGGGGGGTTCACCCCTCCACTTT
CASSDRQRGGSPLHF
>TRBJ2-1|TRBD2|TRBV27|.
TGTGCCAGCAGTTCCAGGATACTAGCGGGAGCCTCTTACAATGAGCAGTTCTTC
CASSSRILAGASYNEQFF
>TRBJ1-1|.|TRBV2|.
TGTGCCAGCACAGGGGACGGGCCTGAAGCTTTCTTT
CASTGDGPEAFF
>TRBJ2-1|TRBD2|TRBV7-9|.
TGTGCCAGCAGTCAGGGGGGACTAGCTTACAATGAGCAGTTCTTC
CASSQGGLAYNEQFF
>TRBJ1-1|.|TRBV28|.
TGTGCCAGCAGTCCCGGTCCTAAAGCTTTCTTT
CASSPGPKAFF
>TRBJ1-2|.|TRBV15|.
TGTGCCACCAGCCCGGACAGAGAATTCTATGGCTACACCTTC
CATSPDREFYGYTF
>TRBJ2-1|TRBD2|TRBV4-1|.
TGCGCCAGCAGCCAAGATGGCCGGGAGGGACCCTACAATGAGCAGTTCTTC
CASSQDGREGPYNEQFF
>TRBJ2-3|TRBD1|TRBV5-5|once
TGTGCCAGCAGCTTGAAATTCAGGGGGACAGGGGTCACAGATACGCAGTATTTT
CASSLKFRGTGVTDTQYF